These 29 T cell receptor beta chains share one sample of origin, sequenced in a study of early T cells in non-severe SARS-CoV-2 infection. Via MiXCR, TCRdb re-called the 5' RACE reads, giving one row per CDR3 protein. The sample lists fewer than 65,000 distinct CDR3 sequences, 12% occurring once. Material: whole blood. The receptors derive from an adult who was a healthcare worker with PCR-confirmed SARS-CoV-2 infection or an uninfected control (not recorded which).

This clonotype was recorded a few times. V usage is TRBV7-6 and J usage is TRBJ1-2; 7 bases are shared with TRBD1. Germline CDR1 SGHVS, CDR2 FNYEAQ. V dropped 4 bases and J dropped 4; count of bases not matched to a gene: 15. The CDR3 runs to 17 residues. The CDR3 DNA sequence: TGTGCCAGCAGCTGGGGTCCCACAGGGGAAAAATTCTATGGCTACACCTTC. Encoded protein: CASSWGPTGEKFYGYTF. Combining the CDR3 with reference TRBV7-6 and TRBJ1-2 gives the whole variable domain GAGVSQSPRYKVTKRGQDVALRCDPISGHVSLYWYRQALGQGPEFLTYFNYEAQQDKSGLPNDRFSAERPEGSISTLTIQRTEQRDSAMYRCASSWGPTGEKFYGYTFGSGTRLTVV.

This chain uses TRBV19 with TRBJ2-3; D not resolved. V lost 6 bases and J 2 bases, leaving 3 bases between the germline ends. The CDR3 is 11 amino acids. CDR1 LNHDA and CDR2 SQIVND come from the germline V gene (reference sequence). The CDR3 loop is CASRYTDTQYF. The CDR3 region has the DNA TGTGCCAGTAGGTACACAGATACGCAGTATTTT.

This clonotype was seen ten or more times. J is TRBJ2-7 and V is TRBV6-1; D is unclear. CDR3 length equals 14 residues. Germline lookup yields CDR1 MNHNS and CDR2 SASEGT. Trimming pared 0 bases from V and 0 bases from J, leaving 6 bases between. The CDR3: CASSEAASSYEQYF. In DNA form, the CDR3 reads TGTGCCAGCAGTGAAGCGGCAAGCTCCTACGAGCAGTACTTC.

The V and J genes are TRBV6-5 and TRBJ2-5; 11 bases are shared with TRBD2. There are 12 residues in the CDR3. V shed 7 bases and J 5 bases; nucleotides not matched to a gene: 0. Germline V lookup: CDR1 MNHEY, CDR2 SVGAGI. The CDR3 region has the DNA TGTGCCAGCACTAGCGGGGGGGAGACCCAGTACTTC. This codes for CASTSGGETQYF.

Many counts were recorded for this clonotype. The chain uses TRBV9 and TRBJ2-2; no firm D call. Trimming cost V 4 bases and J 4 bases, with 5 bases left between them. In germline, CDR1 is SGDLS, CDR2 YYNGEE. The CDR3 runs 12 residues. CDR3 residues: CASSSLTGELFF. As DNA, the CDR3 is TGTGCCAGCAGCAGCCTCACCGGGGAGCTGTTTTTT.

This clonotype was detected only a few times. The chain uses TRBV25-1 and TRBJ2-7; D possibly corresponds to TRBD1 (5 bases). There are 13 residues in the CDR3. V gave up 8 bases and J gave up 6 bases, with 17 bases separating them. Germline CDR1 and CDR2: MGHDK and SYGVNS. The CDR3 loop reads CASSQVFFSEQYF. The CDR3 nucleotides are TGTGCCAGCTCACAGGTTTTCTTCAGCGAGCAGTACTTC.

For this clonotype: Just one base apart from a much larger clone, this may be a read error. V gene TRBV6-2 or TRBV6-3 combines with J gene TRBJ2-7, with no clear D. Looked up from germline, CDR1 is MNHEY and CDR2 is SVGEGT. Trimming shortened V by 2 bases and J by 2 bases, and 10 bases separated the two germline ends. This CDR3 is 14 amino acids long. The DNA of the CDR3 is TGTGCCAGCAGTTACCCGCCACGACCCTACGAGCAGTACTTC. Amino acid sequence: CASSYPPRPYEQYF.

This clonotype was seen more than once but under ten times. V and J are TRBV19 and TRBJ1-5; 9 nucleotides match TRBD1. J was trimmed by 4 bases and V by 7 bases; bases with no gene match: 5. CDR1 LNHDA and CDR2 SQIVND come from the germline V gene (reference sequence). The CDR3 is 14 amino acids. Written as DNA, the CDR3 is TGTGCCAGTACCGCCGGGACAGGGAATCAGCCCCAGCATTTT. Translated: CASTAGTGNQPQHF.

CDR3 amino acids: CASSQSRPIHGTDTQYF. CDR3 coding DNA: TGCGCCAGCAGTCAATCGCGACCTATTCATGGCACAGATACGCAGTATTTT. This chain connects TRBV23-1 to TRBJ2-3, with unresolved D. TRBV23-1 is known as an ORF, though its function is uncertain. The CDR3 runs 17 residues. Trimming removed 0 bases from V and 1 base from J, with 14 bases in between.

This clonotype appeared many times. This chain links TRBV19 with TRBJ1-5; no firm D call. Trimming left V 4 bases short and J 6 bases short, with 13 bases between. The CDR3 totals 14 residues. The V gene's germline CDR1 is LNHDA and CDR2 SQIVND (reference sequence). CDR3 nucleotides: TGTGCCAGTAGTAGCCCCTCCCGGGTTCAGCCCCAGCATTTT. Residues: CASSSPSRVQPQHF.

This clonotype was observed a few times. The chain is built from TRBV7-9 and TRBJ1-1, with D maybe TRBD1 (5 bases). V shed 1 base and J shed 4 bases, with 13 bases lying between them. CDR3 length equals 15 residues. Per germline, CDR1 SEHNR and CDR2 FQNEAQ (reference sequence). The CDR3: CASSLVPQVPTEAFF. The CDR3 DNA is TGTGCCAGCAGCTTAGTCCCACAGGTCCCCACTGAAGCTTTCTTT.

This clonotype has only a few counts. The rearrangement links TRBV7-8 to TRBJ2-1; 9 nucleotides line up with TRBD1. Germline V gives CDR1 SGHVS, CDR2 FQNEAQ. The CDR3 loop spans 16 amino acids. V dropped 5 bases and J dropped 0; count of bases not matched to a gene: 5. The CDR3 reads CASSPRQGGSYNEQFF. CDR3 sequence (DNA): TGTGCCAGCAGCCCCCGACAGGGGGGCTCCTACAATGAGCAGTTCTTC. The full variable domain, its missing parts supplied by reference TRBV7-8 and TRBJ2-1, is GAGVSQSPRYKVAKRGQDVALRCDPISGHVSLFWYQQALGQGPEFLTYFQNEAQLDKSGLPSDRFFAERPEGSVSTLKIQRTQQEDSAVYLCASSPRQGGSYNEQFFGPGTRLTVL.

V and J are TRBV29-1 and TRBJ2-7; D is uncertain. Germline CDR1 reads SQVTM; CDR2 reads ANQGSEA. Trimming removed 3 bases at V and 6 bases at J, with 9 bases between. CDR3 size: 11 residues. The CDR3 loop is CSVESSTEQYF. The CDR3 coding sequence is TGCAGCGTTGAGAGCAGTACCGAGCAGTACTTC.

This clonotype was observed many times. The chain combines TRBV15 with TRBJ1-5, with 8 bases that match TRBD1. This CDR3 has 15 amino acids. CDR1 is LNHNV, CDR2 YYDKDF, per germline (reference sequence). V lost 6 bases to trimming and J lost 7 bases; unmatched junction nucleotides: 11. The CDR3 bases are TGTGCCACCAGACCGACAGGGGACGGTCCCCAGCCCCAGCATTTT. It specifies CATRPTGDGPQPQHF. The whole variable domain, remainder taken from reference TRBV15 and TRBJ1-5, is DAMVIQNPRYQVTQFGKPVTLSCSQTLNHNVMYWYQQKSSQAPKLLFHYYDKDFNNEADTPDNFQSRRPNTSFCFLDIRSPGLGDTAMYLCATRPTGDGPQPQHFGDGTRLSIL.

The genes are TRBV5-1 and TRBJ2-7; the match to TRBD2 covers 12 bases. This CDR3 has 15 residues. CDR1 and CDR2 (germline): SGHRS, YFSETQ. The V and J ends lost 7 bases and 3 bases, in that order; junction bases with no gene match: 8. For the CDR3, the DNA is TGCGCCAGCCGCCCCCGACTAGCGGGGGACTACGAGCAGTACTTC. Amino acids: CASRPRLAGDYEQYF.

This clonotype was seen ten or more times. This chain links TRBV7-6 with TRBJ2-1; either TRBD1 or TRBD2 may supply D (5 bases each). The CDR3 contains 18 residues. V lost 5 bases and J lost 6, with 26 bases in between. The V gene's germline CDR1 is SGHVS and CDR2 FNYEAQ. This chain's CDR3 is CASSPEEPGIPGPNEQFF. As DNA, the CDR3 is TGTGCCAGCAGCCCAGAAGAGCCCGGGATCCCGGGGCCCAATGAGCAGTTCTTC.

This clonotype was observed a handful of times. This CDR3 is CSASRSSYEQYF. CDR3 DNA: TGCAGTGCTAGCAGGTCCTCCTACGAGCAGTACTTC. This chain connects TRBV20-1 to TRBJ2-7, with D unclear. The germline gives CDR1 DFQATT, CDR2 SNEGSKA (reference sequence). The CDR3 has 12 amino acids. The ends were cut back, 3 bases at V and 0 bases at J, with 6 bases in the middle.

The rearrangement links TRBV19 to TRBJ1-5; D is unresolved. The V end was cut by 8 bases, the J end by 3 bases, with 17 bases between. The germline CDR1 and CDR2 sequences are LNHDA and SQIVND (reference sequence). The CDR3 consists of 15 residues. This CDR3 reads CASLSAGTFNQPQHF. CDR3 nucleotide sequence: TGTGCCAGTCTTTCAGCGGGAACCTTCAATCAGCCCCAGCATTTT.

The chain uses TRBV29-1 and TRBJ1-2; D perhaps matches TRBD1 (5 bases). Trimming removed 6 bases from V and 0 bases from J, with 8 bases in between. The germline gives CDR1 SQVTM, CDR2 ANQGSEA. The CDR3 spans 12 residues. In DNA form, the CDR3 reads TGCAGCGTGCTGACAGCTAACTATGGCTACACCTTC. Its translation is CSVLTANYGYTF.

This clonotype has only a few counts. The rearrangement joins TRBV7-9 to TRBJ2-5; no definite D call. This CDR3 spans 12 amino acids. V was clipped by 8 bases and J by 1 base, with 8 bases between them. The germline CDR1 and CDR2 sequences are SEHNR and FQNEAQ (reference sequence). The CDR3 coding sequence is TGTGCCAGCGCGGCAGTCCAAGAGACCCAGTACTTC. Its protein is CASAAVQETQYF. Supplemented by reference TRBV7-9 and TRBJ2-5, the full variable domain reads DTGVSQNPRHKITKRGQNVTFRCDPISEHNRLYWYRQTLGQGPEFLTYFQNEAQLEKSRLLSDRFSAERPKGSFSTLEIQRTEQGDSAMYLCASAAVQETQYFGPGTRLLVL.

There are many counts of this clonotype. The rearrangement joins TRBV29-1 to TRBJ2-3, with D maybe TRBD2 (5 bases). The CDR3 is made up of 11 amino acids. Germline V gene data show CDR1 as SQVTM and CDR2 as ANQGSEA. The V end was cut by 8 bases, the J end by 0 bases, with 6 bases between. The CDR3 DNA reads TGCAGCTGCGGGAGCACAGATACGCAGTATTTT. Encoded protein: CSCGSTDTQYF.

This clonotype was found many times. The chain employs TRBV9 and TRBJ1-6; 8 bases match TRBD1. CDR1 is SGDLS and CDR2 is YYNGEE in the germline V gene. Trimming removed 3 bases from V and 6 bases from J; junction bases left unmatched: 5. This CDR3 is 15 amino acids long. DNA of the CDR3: TGTGCCAGCAGCGCAGGGGGCGTAGGTAATTCACCCCTCCACTTT. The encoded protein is CASSAGGVGNSPLHF. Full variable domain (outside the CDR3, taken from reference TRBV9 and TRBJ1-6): DSGVTQTPKHLITATGQRVTLRCSPRSGDLSVYWYQQSLDQGLQFLIQYYNGEERAKGNILERFSAQQFPDLHSELNLSSLELGDSALYFCASSAGGVGNSPLHFGNGTRLTVT.

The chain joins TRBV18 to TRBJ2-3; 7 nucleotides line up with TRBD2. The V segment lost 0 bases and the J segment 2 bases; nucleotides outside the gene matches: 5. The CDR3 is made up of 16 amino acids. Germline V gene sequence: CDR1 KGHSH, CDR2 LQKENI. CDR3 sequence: CASSPPWGGTTDTQYF. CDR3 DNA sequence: TGTGCCAGCTCACCACCGTGGGGGGGGACCACAGATACGCAGTATTTT.

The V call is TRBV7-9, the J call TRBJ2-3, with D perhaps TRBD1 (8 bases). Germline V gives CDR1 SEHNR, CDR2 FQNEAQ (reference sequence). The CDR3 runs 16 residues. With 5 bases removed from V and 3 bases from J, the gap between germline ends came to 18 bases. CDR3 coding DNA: TGTGCCAGCAGCGCCCGACAGGGGAGGGCAACAGATACGCAGTATTTT. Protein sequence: CASSARQGRATDTQYF.

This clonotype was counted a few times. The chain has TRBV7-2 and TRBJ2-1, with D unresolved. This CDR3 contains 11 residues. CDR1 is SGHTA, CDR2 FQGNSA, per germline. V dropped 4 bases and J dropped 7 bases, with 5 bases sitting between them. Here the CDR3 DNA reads TGTGCCAGCAGCTCGGCAAATGAGCAGTTCTTC. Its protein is CASSSANEQFF.

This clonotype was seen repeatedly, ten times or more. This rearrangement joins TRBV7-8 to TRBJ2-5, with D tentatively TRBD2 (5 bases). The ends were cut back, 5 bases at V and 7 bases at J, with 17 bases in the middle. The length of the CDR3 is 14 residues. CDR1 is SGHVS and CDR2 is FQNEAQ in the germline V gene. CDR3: CASSPTGRGMTQYF. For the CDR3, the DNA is TGTGCCAGCAGCCCAACCGGACGGGGAATGACCCAGTACTTC.

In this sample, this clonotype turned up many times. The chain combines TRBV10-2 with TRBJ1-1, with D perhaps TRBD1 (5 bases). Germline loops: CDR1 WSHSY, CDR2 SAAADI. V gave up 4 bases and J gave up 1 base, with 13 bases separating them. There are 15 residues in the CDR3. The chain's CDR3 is CASSGVAGRNTEAFF. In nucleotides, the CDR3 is TGCGCCAGCAGTGGTGTGGCAGGGAGGAACACTGAAGCTTTCTTT.

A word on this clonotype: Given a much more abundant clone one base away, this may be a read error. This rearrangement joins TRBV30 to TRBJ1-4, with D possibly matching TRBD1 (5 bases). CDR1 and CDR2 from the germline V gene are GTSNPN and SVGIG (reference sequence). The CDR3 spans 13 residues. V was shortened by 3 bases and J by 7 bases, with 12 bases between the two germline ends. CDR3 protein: CAWSRERGEKLFF. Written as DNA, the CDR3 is TGTGCCTGGAGCCGGGAGAGGGGTGAAAAACTGTTTTTT.

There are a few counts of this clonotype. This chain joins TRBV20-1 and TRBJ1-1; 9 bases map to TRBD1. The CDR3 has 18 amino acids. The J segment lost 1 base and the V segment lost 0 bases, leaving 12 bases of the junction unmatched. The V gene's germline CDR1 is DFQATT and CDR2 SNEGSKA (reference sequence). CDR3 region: CSARDLTGGGGTNTEAFF. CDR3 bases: TGCAGTGCTAGAGACCTCACAGGGGGCGGGGGCACGAACACTGAAGCTTTCTTT.